This TCR beta chain was captured in a study of radiotherapy plus CTLA-4 blockade in lung cancer. General study results and limits: Tumor-origin TCR clones grew in blood after radiotherapy plus ipilimumab.

Sequencing was performed with immunoSEQ multiplex PCR; in TCRdb, only in-frame clones are kept and a portion is missing. The data contain 56,000 or so clones, around 80% of them singletons. V was shortened by 2 bases and J by 2 bases, with 13 bases between the two germline ends. CDR1 is WSHSY and CDR2 is SAAADI in the germline V gene. The CDR3 sequence is 16 residues long. The count of this clone is one. Its specificity is not known. This chain links TRBV10-2 with TRBJ1-5, with D possibly TRBD1 on 6 matching bases. The sequencing used peripheral blood, collected from a patient treated with radiotherapy plus ipilimumab. This TCR derives from a human donor with non-small cell lung cancer who had a partial response to radiotherapy plus ipilimumab. As DNA, the CDR3 is TGCGCCAGCAGTGAGAAGGGGGAGTTAGGCAATCAGCCCCAGCATTTT. Protein: CASSEKGELGNQPQHF.